A selection of T cell receptor beta chains follows, all from one sample in a study of OX40 agonist ivuxolimab in advanced cancers. The assay was immunoSEQ multiplex PCR, and TCRdb's table has in-frame clones only and misses some. The table lists around 59,000 clones, 86% of them singletons. The specimen comprised CD4+ or CD8+ T cells sorted from blood, sampled in a trial of the OX40 agonist ivuxolimab. The receptors were gathered from an adult with an advanced solid tumor such as melanoma, head and neck, liver or kidney cancer. Each CDR3 is given with its conserved first and last residue. D genes are given only for firm matches. The size field is filled for only some rows; it gives once, few, many or a size class.

>NA|TRBJ1-2|TRBV6-5|few
TGTGCCAGCAGTTACCGGGGAGGGATGGGAGGCTACACCTTC
CASSYRGGMGGYTF
>NA|TRBJ2-5|TRBV5-1|NA
TGCGCCAGCAGCTTGGGAATCGTAGGGGACAAAGAGACCCAGTACTTC
CASSLGIVGDKETQYF
>NA|TRBJ2-7|TRBV10-1|NA
TGCGCCAGCAGTGATGGCCGGGACGGTGCCTACGAGCAGTACTTC
CASSDGRDGAYEQYF
>TRBD2|TRBJ2-7|TRBV7-8|NA
TGTGCCAGCAGCTTAGACGGGGGGGAGCGCGAGCAGTACTTC
CASSLDGGEREQYF
>NA|TRBJ2-7|TRBV28|NA
TGTGCCAGCAGTCTGGGACGGACAAACCAGCAGTACTTC
CASSLGRTNQQYF
>NA|TRBJ1-1|TRBV19|NA
TGTGCCAGTAGTACCGTAATGAACACTGAAGCTTTCTTT
CASSTVMNTEAFF
>NA|TRBJ2-7|TRBV28|few
TGTGCCAGCACCCTAGGAGGGCACAGGAGCTCCTACGAGCAGTACTTC
CASTLGGHRSSYEQYF
>NA|TRBJ2-4|TRBV9|NA
TGTGCCAGCGGGGGCAGCAAAAACATTCAGTACTTC
CASGGSKNIQYF
>TRBD1|TRBJ1-5|TRBV5-4|NA
TGTGCCAGCAGCTTGGCTCCGGACAGGATTAGCAATCAGCCCCAGCATTTT
CASSLAPDRISNQPQHF
>NA|TRBJ1-4|TRBV27|once
TGTGCCAGCAGTAACGACAGGTTTCCCAATGAAAAACTGTTTTTT
CASSNDRFPNEKLFF
>NA|TRBJ1-5|TRBV2|NA
TGTGCCAGCAGAGAAAAAGACAGGCGGGAACAGCCCCAGCATTTT
CASREKDRREQPQHF
>NA|TRBJ2-7|TRBV7-2|NA
TGTGCCAGCAGCTCCGCCAGGGCCTACGAGCAGTACTTC
CASSSARAYEQYF
>NA|TRBJ2-3|TRBV28|few
TGTGCCAGCAGTTCATCCTACAGGGATACGCAGTATTTT
CASSSSYRDTQYF
>TRBD2|TRBJ2-1|TRBV5-5|NA
TGTGCCAGCAGCTCTACTAGCGGGAGTATCAGTGAGCAGTTCTTC
CASSSTSGSISEQFF
>NA|TRBJ2-4|TRBV4-1|NA
TGCGCCAGCAGCCAAGATTTCTCCGCAGAAAACATTCAGTACTTC
CASSQDFSAENIQYF
>NA|TRBJ2-1|TRBV28|NA
TGTGCCACCAACTATTACAATGAGCAGTTCTTC
CATNYYNEQFF
>NA|TRBJ1-2|TRBV4-3|NA
TGCGCCAGCAGCCAAGATCCGGCAGCCGGCTATGGCTACACCTTC
CASSQDPAAGYGYTF
>NA|TRBJ2-1|TRBV5-1|NA
TGCGCCAGCAGCTTGGGACCTACAAGGAGCAATGAGCAGTTCTTC
CASSLGPTRSNEQFF
>TRBD2|TRBJ2-1|TRBV28|NA
TGTGCCAGCAGTTTGGGACTCTCTAGCGGGCTTCACAATGAGCAGTTCTTC
CASSLGLSSGLHNEQFF
>NA|TRBJ1-4|TRBV9|NA
TGTGCCAGCAGCTTAGTCTCCGAGTCAACTAATGAAAAACTGTTTTTT
CASSLVSESTNEKLFF
>NA|TRBJ1-5|TRBV28|NA
TGTGCCAGCAGACAGGGCTGGGGTAGCAATCAGCCCCAGCATTTT
CASRQGWGSNQPQHF
>TRBD1|TRBJ2-3|TRBV7-3|NA
TGTGCCAGCAGCTTAGAGGGGGCACCAGATACGCAGTATTTT
CASSLEGAPDTQYF
>TRBD2|TRBJ2-1|TRBV5-1|NA
TGCGCCAGCAGCTTCCTTAGCGGGATAGCTTCGAATGAGCAGTTCTTC
CASSFLSGIASNEQFF
>TRBD1|TRBJ1-1|TRBV27|NA
TGTGCAACAGCAGGGGGGCGAGACACTGAAGCTTTCTTT
CATAGGRDTEAFF
>TRBD1|TRBJ1-4|TRBV19|NA
TGTGCCAGTAGTGCCCCAGGACAGGGGAATGAAAAACTGTTTTTT
CASSAPGQGNEKLFF
>TRBD1|TRBJ2-2|TRBV9|NA
TGTGCCAGCAGCGTAGATGCAGGGGGCCGTACCGGGGAGCTGTTTTTT
CASSVDAGGRTGELFF
>NA|TRBJ1-2|TRBV12-2|NA
TGTGCAAGTCGACAGGGGTATCTAAGCTATGGCTACACCTTC
CASRQGYLSYGYTF
>NA|TRBJ2-5|TRBV7-6|once
TGTGCCAGCAGCTTGGACAGCGAAGAGACCCAGTACTTC
CASSLDSEETQYF
>TRBD2|TRBJ2-7|TRBV6-5|NA
TGTGCCAGCAGTTACTCGAGGGGCGGGAGGGGCTACGAGCAGTACTTC
CASSYSRGGRGYEQYF
>NA|TRBJ2-5|TRBV7-2|once
TGTGCCAGCAGTTTTCTGGGGGAGACCCAGTACTTC
CASSFLGETQYF
>NA|TRBJ1-4|TRBV5-4|NA
TGTGCCAGCAGGGATGGAGGTTCGTCAACTAATGAAAAACTGTTTTTT
CASRDGGSSTNEKLFF
>NA|TRBJ2-1|TRBV28|NA
TGTGCCAGCAGGGACCACGGGACAAACAATGAGCAGTTCTTC
CASRDHGTNNEQFF
>NA|TRBJ2-7|TRBV4-3|NA
TGCGCCAGCAGCCAAGATTGGAGGGCAGGCGAGCAGTACTTC
CASSQDWRAGEQYF
>NA|TRBJ1-2|TRBV28|NA
TGTGCCAGCAGTTTTGGGACCGAGGGTGGCTACACCTTC
CASSFGTEGGYTF
>TRBD2|TRBJ2-5|TRBV5-6|NA
TGTGCCAGCAGTTGGACTAGCGGGGACGAGACCCAGTACTTC
CASSWTSGDETQYF
>NA|TRBJ2-7|TRBV6-1|NA
TGTGCCAGCAGTGAAGACCCAGGGCCCCACTACGAGCAGTACTTC
CASSEDPGPHYEQYF
>NA|TRBJ2-1|TRBV5-1|NA
TGCGCCAGCAGCTCAGCTAAGTTCGGTAACAATGAGCAGTTCTTC
CASSSAKFGNNEQFF
>TRBD2|TRBJ2-3|TRBV4-3|once
TGCGCCAGCAGCCAAGATCTGAGCGGGAGGGCCGGGGTCACAGATACGCAGTATTTT
CASSQDLSGRAGVTDTQYF
>NA|TRBJ2-7|TRBV23-1|NA
TGCGCCAGCCCACCGGGGGACAGTATATCCTACGAGCAGTACTTC
CASPPGDSISYEQYF
>NA|TRBJ1-1|TRBV5-4|NA
TGTGCCAGCAGCTTGGCCACGGGGGGGCGAGGGACTGAAGCTTTCTTT
CASSLATGGRGTEAFF
>TRBD1|TRBJ2-5|TRBV5-6|NA
TGTGCCAGCAGCCTCCGACGGACAGGGGGCGCAGTGGTGGGAGAGACCCAGTACTTC
CASSLRRTGGAVVGETQYF
>TRBD1|TRBJ2-7|TRBV27|NA
TGTGCCAGCAGTCCGCGCCTTGGGACAGGGACCTACGAGCAGTACTTC
CASSPRLGTGTYEQYF
>TRBD1|TRBJ1-1|TRBV5-6|NA
TGTGCCAGCGGCGGACAGGTCAACACTGAAGCTTTCTTT
CASGGQVNTEAFF
>TRBD1|TRBJ1-2|TRBV19|NA
TGTGCCAGTAGTATGGAGGACAGGGGAGTGAATGGCTACACCTTC
CASSMEDRGVNGYTF
>NA|TRBJ2-2|TRBV5-1|NA
TGCGCCAGCAGCTTGGCCTATGGGGCGGCGTACACCGGGGAGCTGTTTTTT
CASSLAYGAAYTGELFF
>TRBD1|TRBJ1-2|TRBV6-5|NA
TGTGCCAGCAGTCGACAGGGGGAGTATGGCTACACCTTC
CASSRQGEYGYTF
>NA|TRBJ1-1|TRBV7-9|NA
TGTGCCAGCAGCTCCGGAACAGCGAACACTGAAGCTTTCTTT
CASSSGTANTEAFF
>NA|TRBJ2-3|TRBV7-9|NA
TGTGCCAGCAGCTTAAGTAGCGATACGCAGTATTTT
CASSLSSDTQYF
>NA|TRBJ2-1|TRBV19|NA
TGTGCCAGTAGTATAGATCGCAGGGGACCGTACAATGAGCAGTTCTTC
CASSIDRRGPYNEQFF
>NA|TRBJ2-5|TRBV13|NA
TGTGCCAGCAGCTTAGGCCAAGAGACCCAGTACTTC
CASSLGQETQYF
>NA|TRBJ2-2|TRBV6-5|NA
TGTGCCAGCCACAGGGCGAACACCGGGGAGCTGTTTTTT
CASHRANTGELFF
>NA|TRBJ2-3|TRBV5-1|NA
TGCGCCAGCAGCTTTAGCACAGATACGCAGTATTTT
CASSFSTDTQYF
>NA|TRBJ1-6|TRBV2|NA
TGTGCCAGCAGTGAATCTGGAGCCTATAATTCACCCCTCCACTTT
CASSESGAYNSPLHF
>NA|TRBJ2-4|TRBV21-1|NA
TGTGCCAGCAGCGAACTAGCGGGAATAAACATTCAGTACTTC
CASSELAGINIQYF
>NA|TRBJ2-1|TRBV5-1|NA
TGCGCCAGCAGCTTGGAGGGGTATACCTACAATGAGCAGTTCTTC
CASSLEGYTYNEQFF